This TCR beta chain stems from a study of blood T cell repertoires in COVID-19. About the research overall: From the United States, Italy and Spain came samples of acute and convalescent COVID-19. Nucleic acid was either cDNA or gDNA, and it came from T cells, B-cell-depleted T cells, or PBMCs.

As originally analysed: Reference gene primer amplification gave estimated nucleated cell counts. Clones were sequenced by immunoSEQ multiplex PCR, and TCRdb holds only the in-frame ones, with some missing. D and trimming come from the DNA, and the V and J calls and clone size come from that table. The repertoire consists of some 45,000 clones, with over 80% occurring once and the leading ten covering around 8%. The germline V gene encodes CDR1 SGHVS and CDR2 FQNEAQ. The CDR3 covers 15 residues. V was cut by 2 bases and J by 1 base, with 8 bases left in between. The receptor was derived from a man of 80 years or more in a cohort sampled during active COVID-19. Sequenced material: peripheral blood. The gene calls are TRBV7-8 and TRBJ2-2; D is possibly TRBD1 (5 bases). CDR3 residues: CASSLRDRNTGELFF. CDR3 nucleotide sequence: TGTGCCAGCAGCTTAAGAGACAGGAACACCGGGGAGCTGTTTTTT.